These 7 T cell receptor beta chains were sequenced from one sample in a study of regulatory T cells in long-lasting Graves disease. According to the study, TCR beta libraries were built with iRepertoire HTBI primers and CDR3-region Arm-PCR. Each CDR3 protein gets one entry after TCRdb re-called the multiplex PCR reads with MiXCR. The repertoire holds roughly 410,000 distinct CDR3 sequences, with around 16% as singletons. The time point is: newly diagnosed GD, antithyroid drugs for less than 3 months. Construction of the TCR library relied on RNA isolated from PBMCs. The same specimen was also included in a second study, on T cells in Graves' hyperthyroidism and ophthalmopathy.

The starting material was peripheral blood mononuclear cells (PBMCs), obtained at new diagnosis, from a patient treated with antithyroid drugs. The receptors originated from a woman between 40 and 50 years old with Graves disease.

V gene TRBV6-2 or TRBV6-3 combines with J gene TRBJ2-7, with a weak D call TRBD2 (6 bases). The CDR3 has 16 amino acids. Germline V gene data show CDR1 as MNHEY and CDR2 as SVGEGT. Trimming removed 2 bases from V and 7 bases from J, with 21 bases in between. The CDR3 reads CASSYEGIGGRGEQYF. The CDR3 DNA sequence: TGTGCCAGCAGTTACGAGGGGATCGGAGGGCGGGGAGAGCAGTACTTC.

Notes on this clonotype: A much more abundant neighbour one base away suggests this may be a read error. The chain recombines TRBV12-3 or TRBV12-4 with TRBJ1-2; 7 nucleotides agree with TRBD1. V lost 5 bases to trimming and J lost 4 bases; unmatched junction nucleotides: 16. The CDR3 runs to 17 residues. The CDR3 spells CASSESPGTVGTYGYTF. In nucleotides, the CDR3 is TGTGCCAGCAGTGAGTCGCCTGGGACAGTTGGGACCTATGGCTACACCTTC.

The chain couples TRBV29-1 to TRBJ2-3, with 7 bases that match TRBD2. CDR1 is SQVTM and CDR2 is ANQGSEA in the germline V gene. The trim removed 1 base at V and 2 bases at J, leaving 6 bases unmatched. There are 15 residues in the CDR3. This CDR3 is CSVEGLAASTDTQYF. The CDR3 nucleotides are TGCAGCGTTGAAGGGCTAGCGGCATCCACAGATACGCAGTATTTT.

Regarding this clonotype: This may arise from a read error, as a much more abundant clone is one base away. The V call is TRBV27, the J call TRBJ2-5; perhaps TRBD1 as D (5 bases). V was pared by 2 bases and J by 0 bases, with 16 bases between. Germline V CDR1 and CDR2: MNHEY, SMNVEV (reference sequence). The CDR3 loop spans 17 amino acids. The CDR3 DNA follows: TGTGCCAGCAGTTTACTAGGACATAGCATTTACCAAGAGACCCAGTACTTC. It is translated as CASSLLGHSIYQETQYF.

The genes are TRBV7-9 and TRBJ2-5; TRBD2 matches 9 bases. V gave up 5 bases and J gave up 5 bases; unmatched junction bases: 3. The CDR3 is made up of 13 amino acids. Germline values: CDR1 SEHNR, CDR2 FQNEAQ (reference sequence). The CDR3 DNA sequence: TGTGCCAGCAGCGGGAGCGGGAGGGAGACCCAGTACTTC. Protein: CASSGSGRETQYF.

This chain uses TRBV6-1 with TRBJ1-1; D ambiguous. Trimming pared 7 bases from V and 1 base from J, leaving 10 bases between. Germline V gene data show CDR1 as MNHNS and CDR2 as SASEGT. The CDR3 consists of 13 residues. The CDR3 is CASTREGNTEAFF. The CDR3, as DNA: TGTGCCAGCACGAGAGAGGGGAACACTGAAGCTTTCTTT.

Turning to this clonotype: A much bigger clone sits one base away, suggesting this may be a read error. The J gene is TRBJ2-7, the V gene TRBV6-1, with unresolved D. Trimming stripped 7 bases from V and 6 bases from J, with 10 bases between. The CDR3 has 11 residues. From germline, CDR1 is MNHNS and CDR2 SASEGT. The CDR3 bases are TGTGCCAGCATTCCATATGGCGAGCAGTACTTC. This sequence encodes CASIPYGEQYF.